Given below is one TCR beta chain in context. This entry is derived from a study of patients with pleural tuberculosis. TCRdb re-analysed the reads in MiXCR, keeping a single row per CDR3 protein. The sample shows under 30,000 distinct CDR3 sequences, about 18% of them seen only once. The V end was cut by 8 bases, the J end by 4 bases, with 5 bases between. The CDR3 loop spans 11 amino acids. This clonotype originated in a human donor with pleural tuberculosis. This sequence joins TRBV12-3 or TRBV12-4 and TRBJ1-4, with a possible D match to TRBD1 (5 bases). The sequencing input was peripheral blood. Here the CDR3 reads CASQGNEKLFF. The CDR3 DNA follows: TGTGCCAGCCAGGGTAATGAAAAACTGTTTTTT.